This TCR beta chain was documented in a study of T cells in Graves' hyperthyroidism and ophthalmopathy. Study-level points and caveats: A 13 V-J signature model discriminated ophthalmopathy versus stable hyperthyroidism. Most thyroid clonotypes that were expanded above 0.001 also turned up in blood.

Germline CDR1 is DFQATT and CDR2 is SNEGSKA (reference sequence). CDR3 length: 13 residues. Amplification yielded TCR beta CDR3 regions, with RNA transcripts as the source. During a first-round RT-PCR of the TCR CDR3, the HTBI primer set was used. TCRdb reprocessed the multiplex PCR reads via MiXCR and lists one record per CDR3 protein. The table shows fewer than 450,000 distinct CDR3 sequences, with approximately 18% occurring only once. Blood was drawn at first hyperthyroidism diagnosis, before any ophthalmopathy symptoms. PBMCs were derived from about 10 ml fresh peripheral blood. This clonotype occurred many times. Its target is unknown. With a much larger clone just one base away, this may be a read error.

The chain uses TRBV20-1 and TRBJ1-2, with 9 bases that match TRBD1. The receptor comes from a woman aged 30 to 39 with Graves' hyperthyroidism that later progressed to Graves' ophthalmopathy. The sample consisted of blood. The CDR3 here is CSARTGGDYGCTF. In DNA, the CDR3 is TGCAGTGCTAGAACAGGGGGCGATTATGGCTGCACCTTC.